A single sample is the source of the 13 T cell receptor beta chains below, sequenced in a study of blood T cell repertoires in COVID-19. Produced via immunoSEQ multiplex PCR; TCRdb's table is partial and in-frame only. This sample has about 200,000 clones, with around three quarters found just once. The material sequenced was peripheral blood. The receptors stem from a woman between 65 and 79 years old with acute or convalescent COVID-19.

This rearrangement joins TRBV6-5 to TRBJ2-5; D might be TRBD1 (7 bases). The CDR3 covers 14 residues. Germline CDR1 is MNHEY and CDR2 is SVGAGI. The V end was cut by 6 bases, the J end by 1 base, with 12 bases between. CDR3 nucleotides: TGTGCCAGCAGGGGGGGACAGTCCCAAGAGACCCAGTACTTC. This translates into CASRGGQSQETQYF.

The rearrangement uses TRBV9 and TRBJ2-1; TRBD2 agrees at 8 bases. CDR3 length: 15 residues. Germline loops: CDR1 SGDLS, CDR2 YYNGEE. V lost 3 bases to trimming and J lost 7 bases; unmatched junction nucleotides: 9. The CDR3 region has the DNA TGTGCCAGCAGCGCCCTAGCGGGTATTTGGAATGAGCAGTTCTTC. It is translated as CASSALAGIWNEQFF.

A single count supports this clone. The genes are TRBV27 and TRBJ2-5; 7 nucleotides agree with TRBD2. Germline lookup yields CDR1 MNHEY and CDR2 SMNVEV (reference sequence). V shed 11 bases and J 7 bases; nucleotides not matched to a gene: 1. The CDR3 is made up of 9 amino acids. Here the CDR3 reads CAWGGTQYF. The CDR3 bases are TGTGCCTGGGGGGGGACCCAGTACTTC.

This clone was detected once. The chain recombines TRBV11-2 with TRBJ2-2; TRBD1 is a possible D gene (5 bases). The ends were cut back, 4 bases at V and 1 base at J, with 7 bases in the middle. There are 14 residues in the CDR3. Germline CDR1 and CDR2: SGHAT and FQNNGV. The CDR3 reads CASSSGMNTGELFF. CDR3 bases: TGTGCCAGCAGCTCAGGGATGAACACCGGGGAGCTGTTTTTT.

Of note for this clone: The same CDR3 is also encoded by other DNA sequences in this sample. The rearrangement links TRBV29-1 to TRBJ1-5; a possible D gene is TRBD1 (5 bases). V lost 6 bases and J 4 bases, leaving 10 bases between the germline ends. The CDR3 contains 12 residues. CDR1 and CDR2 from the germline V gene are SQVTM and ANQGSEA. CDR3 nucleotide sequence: TGCAGCGTAGGGGAGGGTAATCAGCCCCAGCATTTT. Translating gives CSVGEGNQPQHF. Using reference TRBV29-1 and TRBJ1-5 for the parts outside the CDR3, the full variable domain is SAVISQKPSRDICQRGTSLTIQCQVDSQVTMMFWYRQQPGQSLTLIATANQGSEATYESGFVIDKFPISRPNLTFSTLTVSNMSPEDSSIYLCSVGEGNQPQHFGDGTRLSIL.

The CDR3 sequence: CAWSALVVGSFF. CDR3 DNA: TGTGCCTGGAGTGCCCTAGTCGTCGGCTCTTTCTTT. V gene TRBV30 combines with J gene TRBJ1-1; D gene unclear. There are 12 residues in the CDR3. The V end lost 1 base, the J end lost 12 bases, and 15 bases lay between the germline ends. Germline-derived CDR1 and CDR2 are GTSNPN and SVGIG (reference sequence).

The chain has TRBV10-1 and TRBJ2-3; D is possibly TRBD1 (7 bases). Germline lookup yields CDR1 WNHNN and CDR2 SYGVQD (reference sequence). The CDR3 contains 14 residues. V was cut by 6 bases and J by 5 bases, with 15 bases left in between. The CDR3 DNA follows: TGCGCCAGCAGCCCCCGGCAGGGGGGAGATACGCAGTATTTT. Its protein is CASSPRQGGDTQYF.

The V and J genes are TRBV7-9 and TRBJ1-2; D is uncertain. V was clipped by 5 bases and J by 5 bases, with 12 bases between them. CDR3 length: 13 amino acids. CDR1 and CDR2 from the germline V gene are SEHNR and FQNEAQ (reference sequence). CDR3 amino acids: CASSPSVEYGYTF. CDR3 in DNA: TGTGCCAGCAGCCCGTCAGTGGAGTATGGCTACACCTTC. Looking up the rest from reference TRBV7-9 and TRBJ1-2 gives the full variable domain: DTGVSQNPRHKITKRGQNVTFRCDPISEHNRLYWYRQTLGQGPEFLTYFQNEAQLEKSRLLSDRFSAERPKGSFSTLEIQRTEQGDSAMYLCASSPSVEYGYTFGSGTRLTVV.

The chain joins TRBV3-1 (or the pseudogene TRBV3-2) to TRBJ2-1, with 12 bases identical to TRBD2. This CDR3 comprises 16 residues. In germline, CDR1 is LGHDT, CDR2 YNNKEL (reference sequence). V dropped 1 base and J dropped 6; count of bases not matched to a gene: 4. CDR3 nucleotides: TGTGCCAGCAGCCAAGGACTAGCGGGAGAGGGCAATGAGCAGTTCTTC. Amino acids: CASSQGLAGEGNEQFF.

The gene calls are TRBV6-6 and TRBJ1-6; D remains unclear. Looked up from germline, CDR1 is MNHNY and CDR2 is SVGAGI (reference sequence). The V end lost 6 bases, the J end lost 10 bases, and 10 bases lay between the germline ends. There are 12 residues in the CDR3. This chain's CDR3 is CASSPPSSPLHF. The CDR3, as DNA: TGTGCCAGCAGCCCCCCGAGCTCACCCCTCCACTTT.

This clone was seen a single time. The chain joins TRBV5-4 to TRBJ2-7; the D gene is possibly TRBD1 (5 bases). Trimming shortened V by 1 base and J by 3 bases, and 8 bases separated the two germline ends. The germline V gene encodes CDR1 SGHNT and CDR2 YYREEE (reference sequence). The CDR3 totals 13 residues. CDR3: CASSLTGNYEQYF. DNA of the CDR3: TGTGCCAGCAGCTTGACAGGAAACTACGAGCAGTACTTC.

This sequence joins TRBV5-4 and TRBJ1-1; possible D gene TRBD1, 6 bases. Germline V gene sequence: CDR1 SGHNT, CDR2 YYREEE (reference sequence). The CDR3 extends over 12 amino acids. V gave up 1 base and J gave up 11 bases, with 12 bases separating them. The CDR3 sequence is CASSLNQGQAFF. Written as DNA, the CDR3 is TGTGCCAGCAGCTTGAATCAGGGGCAGGCTTTCTTT.

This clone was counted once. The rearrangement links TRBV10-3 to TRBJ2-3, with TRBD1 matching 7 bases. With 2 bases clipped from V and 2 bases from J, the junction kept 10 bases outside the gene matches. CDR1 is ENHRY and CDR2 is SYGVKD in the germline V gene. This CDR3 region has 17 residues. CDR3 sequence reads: CAISEPDRAPFTDTQYF. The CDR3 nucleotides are TGTGCCATCAGTGAGCCTGACAGGGCCCCCTTCACAGATACGCAGTATTTT.